This TCR beta chain was retrieved from a study of response to subunit inactivated influenza vaccine. The CDR3 has 15 residues. Trimming removed 1 base from V and 3 bases from J; junction bases left unmatched: 5. In germline, CDR1 is SGHAT, CDR2 FQNNGV. This clonotype was found a few times. MiXCR was run by TCRdb on the RT-PCR reads, yielding one entry per CDR3 protein. The table lists about 310,000 distinct CDR3 sequences, roughly a fifth of them singletons. The input for sequencing was PBMCs from blood, taken approximately 20 months after vaccination. The origin of this receptor is a man between 50 and 69 years old who received an inactivated influenza vaccine. The V and J genes are TRBV11-2 and TRBJ2-7; 8 nucleotides match TRBD2. The CDR3: CASSLGSGGFYEQYF. In DNA form, the CDR3 reads TGTGCCAGCAGCTTAGGAAGCGGGGGCTTCTACGAGCAGTACTTC.